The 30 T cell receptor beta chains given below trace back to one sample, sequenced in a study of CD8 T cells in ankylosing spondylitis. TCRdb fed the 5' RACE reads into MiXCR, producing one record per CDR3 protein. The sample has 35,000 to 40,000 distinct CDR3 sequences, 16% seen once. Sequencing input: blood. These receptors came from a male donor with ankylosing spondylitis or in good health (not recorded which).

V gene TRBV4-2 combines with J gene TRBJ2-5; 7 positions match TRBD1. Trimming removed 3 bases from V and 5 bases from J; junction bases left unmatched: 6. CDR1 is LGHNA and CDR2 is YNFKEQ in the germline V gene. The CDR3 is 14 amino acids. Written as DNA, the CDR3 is TGTGCCAGCAGCCAGCCAGGGGGTGAGGAGACCCAGTACTTC. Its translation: CASSQPGGEETQYF.

The CDR3 DNA follows: TGCGCCAGCAGCTTGGCCCTGTACACCGGGGAGCTGTTTTTT. Amino acid sequence: CASSLALYTGELFF. The chain links TRBV5-1 to TRBJ2-2; D is uncertain. Looked up from germline, CDR1 is SGHRS and CDR2 is YFSETQ. The CDR3 consists of 14 residues. V lost 0 bases to trimming and J lost 3 bases, with 6 bases between them.

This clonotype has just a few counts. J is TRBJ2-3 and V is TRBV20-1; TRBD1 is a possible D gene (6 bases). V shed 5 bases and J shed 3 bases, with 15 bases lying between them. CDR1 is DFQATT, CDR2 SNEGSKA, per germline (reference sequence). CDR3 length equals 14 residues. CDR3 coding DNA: TGCAGTGCTTCTCCGGGACACCCAACAGATACGCAGTATTTT. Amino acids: CSASPGHPTDTQYF.

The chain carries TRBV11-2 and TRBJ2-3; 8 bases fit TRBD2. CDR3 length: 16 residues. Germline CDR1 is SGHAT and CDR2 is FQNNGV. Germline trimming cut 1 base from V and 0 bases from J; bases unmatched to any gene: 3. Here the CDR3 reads CASSLVGGRSTDTQYF. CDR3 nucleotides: TGTGCCAGCAGCTTAGTAGGCGGGAGGAGCACAGATACGCAGTATTTT.

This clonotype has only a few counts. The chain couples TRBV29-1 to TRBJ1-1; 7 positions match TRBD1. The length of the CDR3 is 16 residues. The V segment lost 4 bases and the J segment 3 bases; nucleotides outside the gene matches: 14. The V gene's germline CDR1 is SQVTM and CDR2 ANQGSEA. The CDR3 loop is CSVGPTGTAADTEAFF. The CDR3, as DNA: TGCAGCGTTGGACCGACAGGGACAGCCGCGGACACTGAAGCTTTCTTT. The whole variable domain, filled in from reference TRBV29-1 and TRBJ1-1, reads SAVISQKPSRDICQRGTSLTIQCQVDSQVTMMFWYRQQPGQSLTLIATANQGSEATYESGFVIDKFPISRPNLTFSTLTVSNMSPEDSSIYLCSVGPTGTAADTEAFFGQGTRLTVV.

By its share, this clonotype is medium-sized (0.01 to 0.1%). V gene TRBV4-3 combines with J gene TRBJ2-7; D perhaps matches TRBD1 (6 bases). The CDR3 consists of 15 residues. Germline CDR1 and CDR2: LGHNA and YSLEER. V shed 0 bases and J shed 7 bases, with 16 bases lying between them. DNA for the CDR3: TGCGCCAGCAGCCAAGATCCATCAGGGGTGGAAGAGCAGTACTTC. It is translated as CASSQDPSGVEEQYF.

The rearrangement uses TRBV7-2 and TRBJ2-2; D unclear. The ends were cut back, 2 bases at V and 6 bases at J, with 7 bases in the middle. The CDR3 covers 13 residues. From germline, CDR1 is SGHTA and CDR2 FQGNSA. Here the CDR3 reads CASSLLFSGELFF. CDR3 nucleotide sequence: TGTGCCAGCAGCTTATTGTTTTCCGGGGAGCTGTTTTTT.

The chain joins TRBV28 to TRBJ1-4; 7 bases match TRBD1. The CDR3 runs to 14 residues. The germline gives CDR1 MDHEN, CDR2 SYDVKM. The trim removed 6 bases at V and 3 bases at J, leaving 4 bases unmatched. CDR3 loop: CASRLQGPNEKLFF. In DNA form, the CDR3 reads TGTGCCAGCAGACTACAGGGGCCTAATGAAAAACTGTTTTTT.

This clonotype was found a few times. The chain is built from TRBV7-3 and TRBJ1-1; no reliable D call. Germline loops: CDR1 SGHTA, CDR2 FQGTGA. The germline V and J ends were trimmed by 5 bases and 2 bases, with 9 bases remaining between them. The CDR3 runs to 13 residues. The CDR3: CASSTLPNTEAFF. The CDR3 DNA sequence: TGTGCCAGCAGCACCCTTCCAAACACTGAAGCTTTCTTT.

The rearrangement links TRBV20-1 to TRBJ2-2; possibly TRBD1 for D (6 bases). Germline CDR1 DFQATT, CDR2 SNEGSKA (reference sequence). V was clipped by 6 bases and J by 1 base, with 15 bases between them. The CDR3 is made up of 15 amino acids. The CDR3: CSATSWGRNTGELFF. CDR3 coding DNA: TGCAGTGCCACCTCCTGGGGGCGGAACACCGGGGAGCTGTTTTTT.

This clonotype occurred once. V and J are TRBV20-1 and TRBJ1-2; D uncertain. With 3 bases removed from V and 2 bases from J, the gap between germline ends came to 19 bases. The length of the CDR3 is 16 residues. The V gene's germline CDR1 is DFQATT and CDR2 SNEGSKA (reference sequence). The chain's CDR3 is CSASTVMSSPNYGYTF. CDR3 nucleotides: TGCAGTGCTAGTACGGTTATGTCTTCCCCAAACTATGGCTACACCTTC.

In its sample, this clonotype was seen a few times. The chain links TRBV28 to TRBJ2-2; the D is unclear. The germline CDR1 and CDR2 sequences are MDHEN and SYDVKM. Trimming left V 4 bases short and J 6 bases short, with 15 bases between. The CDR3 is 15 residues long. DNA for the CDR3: TGTGCCAGCAGTTACCCCAAGGACCGTGCCGGGGAGCTGTTTTTT. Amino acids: CASSYPKDRAGELFF.

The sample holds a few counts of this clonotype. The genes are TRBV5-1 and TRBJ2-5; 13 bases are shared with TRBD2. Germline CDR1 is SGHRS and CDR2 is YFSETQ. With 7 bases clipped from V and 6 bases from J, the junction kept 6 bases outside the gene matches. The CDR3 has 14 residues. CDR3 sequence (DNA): TGCGCCAGCGGACTAGCGGGAGATTTCAAGACCCAGTACTTC. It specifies CASGLAGDFKTQYF.

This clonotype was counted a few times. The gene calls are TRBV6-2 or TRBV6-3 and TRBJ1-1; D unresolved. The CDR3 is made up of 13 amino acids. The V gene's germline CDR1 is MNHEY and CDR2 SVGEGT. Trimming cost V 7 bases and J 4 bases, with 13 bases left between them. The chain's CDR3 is CASIQDSFTEAFF. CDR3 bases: TGTGCCAGCATCCAGGACTCTTTCACTGAAGCTTTCTTT.

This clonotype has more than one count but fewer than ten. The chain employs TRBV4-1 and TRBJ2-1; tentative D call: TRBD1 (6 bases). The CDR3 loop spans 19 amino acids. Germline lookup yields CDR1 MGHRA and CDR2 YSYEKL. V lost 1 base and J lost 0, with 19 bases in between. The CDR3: CASSQVMGTGTTSYNEQFF. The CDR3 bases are TGCGCCAGCAGCCAAGTAATGGGCACCGGGACAACCTCCTACAATGAGCAGTTCTTC.

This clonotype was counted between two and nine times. The CDR3 sequence: CASSFAGGLGETQYF. Written as DNA, the CDR3 is TGTGCCAGCAGTTTCGCGGGGGGCTTAGGAGAGACCCAGTACTTC. The rearrangement joins TRBV12-3 or TRBV12-4 to TRBJ2-5; 8 bases fit TRBD2. J gave up 4 bases and V 3 bases, and 7 bases lay outside the gene matches. This CDR3 contains 15 residues.

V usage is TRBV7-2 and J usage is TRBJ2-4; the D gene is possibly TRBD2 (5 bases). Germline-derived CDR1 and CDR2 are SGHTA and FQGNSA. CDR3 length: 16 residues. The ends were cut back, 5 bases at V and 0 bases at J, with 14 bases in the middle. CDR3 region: CASSPASTLAKNIQYF. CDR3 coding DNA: TGTGCCAGCAGCCCAGCTAGCACGCTAGCCAAAAACATTCAGTACTTC.

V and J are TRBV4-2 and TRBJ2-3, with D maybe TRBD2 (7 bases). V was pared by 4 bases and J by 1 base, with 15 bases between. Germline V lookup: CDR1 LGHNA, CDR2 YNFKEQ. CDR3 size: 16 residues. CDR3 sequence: CASSPLEGGGTDTQYF. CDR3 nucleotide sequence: TGTGCCAGCAGCCCCCTTGAGGGGGGGGGCACAGATACGCAGTATTTT.

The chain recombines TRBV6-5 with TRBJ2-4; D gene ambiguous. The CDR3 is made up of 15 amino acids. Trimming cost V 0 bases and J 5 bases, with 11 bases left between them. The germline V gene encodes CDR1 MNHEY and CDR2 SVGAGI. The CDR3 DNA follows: TGTGCCAGCAGTTACTCGATCTCGGGCGAAAACATTCAGTACTTC. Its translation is CASSYSISGENIQYF.

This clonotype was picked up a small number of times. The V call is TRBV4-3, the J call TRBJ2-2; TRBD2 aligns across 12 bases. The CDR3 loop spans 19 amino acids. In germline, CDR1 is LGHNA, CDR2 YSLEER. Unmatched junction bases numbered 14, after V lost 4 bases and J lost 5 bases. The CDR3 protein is CASSRRLAGAVRGTGELFF. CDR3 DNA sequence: TGCGCCAGCAGCCGCCGACTAGCGGGAGCTGTTCGGGGAACCGGGGAGCTGTTTTTT.

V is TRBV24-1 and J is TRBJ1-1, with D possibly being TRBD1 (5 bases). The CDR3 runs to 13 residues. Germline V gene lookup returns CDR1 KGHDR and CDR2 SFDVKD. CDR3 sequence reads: CATRGVENTEAFF. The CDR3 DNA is TGTGCTACTCGAGGGGTGGAGAACACTGAAGCTTTCTTT.

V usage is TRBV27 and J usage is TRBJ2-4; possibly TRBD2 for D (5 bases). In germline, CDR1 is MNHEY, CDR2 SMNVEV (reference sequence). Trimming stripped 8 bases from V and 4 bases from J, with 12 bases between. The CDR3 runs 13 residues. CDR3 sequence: CASAPGLKNIQYF. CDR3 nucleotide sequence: TGTGCCAGCGCCCCTGGACTTAAAAACATTCAGTACTTC.

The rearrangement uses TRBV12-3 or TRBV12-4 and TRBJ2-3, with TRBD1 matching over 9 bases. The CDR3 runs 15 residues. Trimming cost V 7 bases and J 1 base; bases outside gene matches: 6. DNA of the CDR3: TGTGCCAGCACCCCGAGGACAGGGGGCACAGATACGCAGTATTTT. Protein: CASTPRTGGTDTQYF.

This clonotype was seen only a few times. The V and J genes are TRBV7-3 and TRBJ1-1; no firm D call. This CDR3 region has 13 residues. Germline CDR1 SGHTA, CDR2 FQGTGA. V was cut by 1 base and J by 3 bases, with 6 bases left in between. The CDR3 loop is CASSLKRDTEAFF. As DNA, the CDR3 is TGTGCCAGCAGCTTAAAGAGGGACACTGAAGCTTTCTTT.

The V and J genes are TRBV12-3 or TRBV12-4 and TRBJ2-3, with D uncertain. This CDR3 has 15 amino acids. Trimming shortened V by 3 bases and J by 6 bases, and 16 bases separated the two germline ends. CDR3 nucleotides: TGTGCCAGCAGTTTTCTTTCTTCTTCCGGGGATACGCAGTATTTT. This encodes CASSFLSSSGDTQYF.

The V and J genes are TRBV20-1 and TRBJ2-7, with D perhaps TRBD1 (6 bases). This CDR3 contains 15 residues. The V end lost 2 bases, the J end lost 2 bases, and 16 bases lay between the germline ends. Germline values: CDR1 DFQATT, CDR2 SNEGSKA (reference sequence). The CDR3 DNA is TGCAGTGCTAGACCAGACAGGCTATCAACCTACGAGCAGTACTTC. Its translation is CSARPDRLSTYEQYF.

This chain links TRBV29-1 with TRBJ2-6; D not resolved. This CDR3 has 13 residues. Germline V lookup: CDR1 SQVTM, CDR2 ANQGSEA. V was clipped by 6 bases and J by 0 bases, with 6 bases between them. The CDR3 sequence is CSVHISGANVLTF. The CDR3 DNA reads TGCAGCGTCCATATCTCTGGGGCCAACGTCCTGACTTTC. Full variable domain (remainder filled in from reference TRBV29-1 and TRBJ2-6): SAVISQKPSRDICQRGTSLTIQCQVDSQVTMMFWYRQQPGQSLTLIATANQGSEATYESGFVIDKFPISRPNLTFSTLTVSNMSPEDSSIYLCSVHISGANVLTFGAGSRLTVL.

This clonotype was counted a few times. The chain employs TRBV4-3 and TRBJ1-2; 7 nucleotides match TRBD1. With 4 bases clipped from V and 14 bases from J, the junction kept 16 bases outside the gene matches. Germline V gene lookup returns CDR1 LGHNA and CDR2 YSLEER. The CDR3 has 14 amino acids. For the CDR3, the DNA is TGCGCCAGCAGCCCACAAGGACAGGAGGTATTTCGGACCTTC. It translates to CASSPQGQEVFRTF.

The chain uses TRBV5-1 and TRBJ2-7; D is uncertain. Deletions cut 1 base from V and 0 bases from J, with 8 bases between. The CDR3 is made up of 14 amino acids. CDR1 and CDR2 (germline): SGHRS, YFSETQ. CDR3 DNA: TGCGCCAGCAGCTTGTCTGGGGTCTCCTACGAGCAGTACTTC. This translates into CASSLSGVSYEQYF.

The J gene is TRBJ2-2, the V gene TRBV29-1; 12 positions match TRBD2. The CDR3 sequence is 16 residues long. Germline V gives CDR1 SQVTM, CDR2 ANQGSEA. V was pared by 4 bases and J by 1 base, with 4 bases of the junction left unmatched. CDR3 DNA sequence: TGCAGCGTTGCCGGGACTAGCGGGCGGAACACCGGGGAGCTGTTTTTT. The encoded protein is CSVAGTSGRNTGELFF.